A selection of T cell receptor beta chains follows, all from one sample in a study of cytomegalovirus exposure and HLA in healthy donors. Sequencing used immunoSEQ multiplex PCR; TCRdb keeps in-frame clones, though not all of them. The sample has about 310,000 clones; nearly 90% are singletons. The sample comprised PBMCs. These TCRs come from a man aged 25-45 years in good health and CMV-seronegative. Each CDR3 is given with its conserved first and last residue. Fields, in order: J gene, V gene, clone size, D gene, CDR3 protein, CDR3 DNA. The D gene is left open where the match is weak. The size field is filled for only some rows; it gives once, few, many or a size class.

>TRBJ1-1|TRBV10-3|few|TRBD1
CAIRKTGDDEAFF
TGTGCCATCAGGAAGACAGGGGATGATGAAGCTTTCTTT
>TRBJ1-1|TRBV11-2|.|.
CASRLSLEPLNTEAFF
TGTGCCAGCAGGTTGAGCCTCGAGCCATTGAACACTGAAGCTTTCTTT
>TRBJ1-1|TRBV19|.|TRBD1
CASSFNPGQPIDMNTEAFF
TGTGCCAGTAGCTTTAACCCGGGACAGCCTATCGACATGAACACTGAAGCTTTCTTT
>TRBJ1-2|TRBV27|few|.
CASSLSRDTNHTF
TGTGCCAGCAGTTTATCTAGGGACACCAACCACACCTTC
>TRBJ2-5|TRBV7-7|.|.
CASSAAHGTQETQYF
TGTGCCAGCAGCGCCGCTCATGGGACTCAAGAGACCCAGTACTTC
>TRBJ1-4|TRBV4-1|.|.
CASSQAGYVEKLFF
TGCGCCAGCAGCCAAGCGGGGTATGTTGAAAAACTGTTTTTT
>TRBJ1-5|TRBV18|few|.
CASSPSGTINQPQHF
TGTGCCAGCTCACCCTCCGGGACAATCAATCAGCCCCAGCATTTT
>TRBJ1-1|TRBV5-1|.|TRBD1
CASSLRTGPPRGEAFF
TGCGCCAGCAGCCTCAGGACAGGGCCGCCACGGGGTGAAGCTTTCTTT
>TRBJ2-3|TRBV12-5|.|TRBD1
CASGPGQGVDTQYF
TGTGCTAGTGGCCCGGGACAGGGGGTAGATACGCAGTATTTT
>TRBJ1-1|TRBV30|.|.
CAWSVRGDTEAFF
TGTGCCTGGAGTGTACGGGGGGACACTGAAGCTTTCTTT
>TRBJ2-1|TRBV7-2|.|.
CASSLGGSERAQFF
TGTGCCAGCAGCTTGGGTGGCTCCGAGAGGGCGCAGTTCTTC
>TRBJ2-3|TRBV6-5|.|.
CASRQSGTDTQYF
TGTGCCAGCAGGCAATCCGGGACAGATACGCAGTATTTT
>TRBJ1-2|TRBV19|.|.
CASSPDSMKRGYTF
TGTGCCAGTAGCCCGGACAGTATGAAGAGGGGCTACACCTTC
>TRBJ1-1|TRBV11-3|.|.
CASSSVNTEAFF
TGTGCCAGCAGCTCGGTGAACACTGAAGCTTTCTTT
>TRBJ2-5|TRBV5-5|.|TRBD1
CASSFGTDRRETQYF
TGTGCCAGCAGCTTCGGGACAGATCGTCGGGAGACCCAGTACTTC
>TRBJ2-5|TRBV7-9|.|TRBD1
CASSLGRTGPQETQYF
TGTGCCAGCAGCTTAGGAAGGACAGGGCCTCAAGAGACCCAGTACTTC
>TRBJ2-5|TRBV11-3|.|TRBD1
CASSKPGTGRETQYF
TGTGCCAGCAGTAAACCCGGGACAGGGAGAGAGACCCAGTACTTC
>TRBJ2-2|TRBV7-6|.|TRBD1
CASSQDRANTGELFF
TGTGCCAGCAGCCAAGACAGGGCCAACACCGGGGAGCTGTTTTTT
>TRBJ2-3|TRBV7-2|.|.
CASSLDRGTDTQYF
TGTGCCAGCAGCTTAGACAGGGGCACAGATACGCAGTATTTT
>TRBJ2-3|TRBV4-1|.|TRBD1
CASSQVPGTGGTDTQYF
TGCGCCAGCAGCCAAGTCCCCGGGACAGGGGGTACAGATACGCAGTATTTT
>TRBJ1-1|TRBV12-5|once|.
CASGPPWGGAFF
TGTGCTAGTGGCCCTCCCTGGGGGGGGGCTTTCTTT
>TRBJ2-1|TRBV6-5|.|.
CATKRGGSSYNEQFF
TGTGCCACCAAGAGGGGGGGGAGCTCCTACAATGAGCAGTTCTTC
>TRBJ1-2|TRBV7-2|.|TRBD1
CASSLVVGDRGGYTF
TGTGCCAGCAGCTTAGTAGTAGGGGACAGGGGTGGCTACACCTTC
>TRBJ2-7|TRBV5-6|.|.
CASSFGSGSYEQYF
TGTGCCAGCAGCTTCGGAAGTGGGAGCTACGAGCAGTACTTC
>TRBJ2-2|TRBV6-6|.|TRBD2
CASSFRGGHNTGELFF
TGTGCCAGCAGTTTCCGGGGGGGGCATAACACCGGGGAGCTGTTTTTT
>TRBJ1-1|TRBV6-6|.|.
CASSYSWGDTEAFF
TGTGCCAGCAGTTACTCATGGGGGGACACTGAAGCTTTCTTT
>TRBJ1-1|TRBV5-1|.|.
CASSLARGEAFF
TGCGCCAGCAGCTTGGCCCGGGGGGAAGCTTTCTTT
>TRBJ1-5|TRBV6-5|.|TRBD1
CASNKDRQGQPQHF
TGTGCCAGCAATAAGGACAGGCAGGGCCAGCCCCAGCATTTT
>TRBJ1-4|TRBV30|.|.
CAWSADRSNEKLFF
TGTGCCTGGAGTGCTGACAGGTCTAATGAAAAACTGTTTTTT
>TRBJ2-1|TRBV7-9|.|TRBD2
CASSQTGTSGSSSYNEQFF
TGTGCCAGCAGCCAAACGGGGACTAGCGGGTCGAGCTCCTACAATGAGCAGTTCTTC
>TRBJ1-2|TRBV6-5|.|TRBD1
CASRTGEGYTF
TGTGCCAGCCGGACAGGTGAAGGCTACACCTTC
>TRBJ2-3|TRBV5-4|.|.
CASSPRGAYTDTQYF
TGTGCCAGCAGCCCACGGGGTGCCTACACAGATACGCAGTATTTT
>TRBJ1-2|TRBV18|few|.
CASSPPAQDLYGYTF
TGTGCCAGCTCACCACCCGCACAGGACCTATATGGCTACACCTTC
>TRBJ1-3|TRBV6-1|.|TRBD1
CASSGQGRNTIYF
TGTGCCAGCAGCGGACAGGGGCGAAACACCATATATTTT
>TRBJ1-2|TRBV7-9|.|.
CASSLSENGKGGYTF
TGTGCCAGCAGCTTGTCGGAGAACGGTAAAGGCGGCTACACCTTC
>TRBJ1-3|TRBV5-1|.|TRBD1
CASSEGGDGNTIYF
TGCGCCAGCAGCGAAGGGGGCGATGGAAACACCATATATTTT
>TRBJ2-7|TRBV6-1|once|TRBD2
CASSPSGGVEQYF
TGTGCCAGCAGCCCTTCGGGGGGGGTCGAGCAGTACTTC
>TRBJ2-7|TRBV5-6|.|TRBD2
CASSYTSGLTYEQYF
TGTGCCAGCAGCTACACTAGCGGATTAACCTACGAGCAGTACTTC
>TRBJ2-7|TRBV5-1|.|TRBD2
CASSLGGTRGGALYEQYF
TGCGCCAGCAGCTTGGGGGGGACTCGCGGGGGGGCCCTCTACGAGCAGTACTTC
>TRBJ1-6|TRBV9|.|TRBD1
CASSVLGQGSSLHF
TGTGCCAGCAGCGTATTAGGACAGGGGTCCTCCCTCCACTTT
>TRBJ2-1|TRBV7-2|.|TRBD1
CASSLGQSNYEQFF
TGTGCCAGCAGCTTGGGACAGTCTAACTATGAGCAGTTCTTC